This T cell receptor beta chain was captured in a study of blood T cell repertoires in COVID-19. Study at large: Sites across the United States, Italy and Spain contributed samples from acute and convalescent COVID-19. T cells, B-cell-depleted T cells, or PBMCs supplied cDNA or gDNA.

This clone appeared a single time. Study processing details: Using reference gene primer amplification, nucleated cell counts were estimated. Method: immunoSEQ multiplex PCR; TCRdb's copy keeps in-frame clones and lacks some. V and J calls and clone size are copied from that table; D and trimming were computed from the DNA. The data hold roughly 49,000 clones, with about four fifths observed a single time. The CDR3 is made up of 16 amino acids. Germline CDR1 LNHDA, CDR2 SQIVND (reference sequence). After removal of 3 bases from V and 7 bases from J, the junction contained 8 bases not matched to a gene.

The gene calls are TRBV19 and TRBJ2-1, with 11 bases aligning to TRBD1. The receptor was derived from a man aged 45 to 65 with acute or convalescent COVID-19. Sequenced material: peripheral blood. CDR3 amino acids: CASSMFLGQGANEQFF. The CDR3 DNA reads TGTGCCAGTAGTATGTTTCTAGGACAGGGGGCTAATGAGCAGTTCTTC. Together with reference TRBV19 and TRBJ2-1, the CDR3 gives the full variable domain: DGGITQSPKYLFRKEGQNVTLSCEQNLNHDAMYWYRQDPGQGLRLIYYSQIVNDFQKGDIAEGYSVSREKKESFPLTVTSAQKNPTAFYLCASSMFLGQGANEQFFGPGTRLTVL.